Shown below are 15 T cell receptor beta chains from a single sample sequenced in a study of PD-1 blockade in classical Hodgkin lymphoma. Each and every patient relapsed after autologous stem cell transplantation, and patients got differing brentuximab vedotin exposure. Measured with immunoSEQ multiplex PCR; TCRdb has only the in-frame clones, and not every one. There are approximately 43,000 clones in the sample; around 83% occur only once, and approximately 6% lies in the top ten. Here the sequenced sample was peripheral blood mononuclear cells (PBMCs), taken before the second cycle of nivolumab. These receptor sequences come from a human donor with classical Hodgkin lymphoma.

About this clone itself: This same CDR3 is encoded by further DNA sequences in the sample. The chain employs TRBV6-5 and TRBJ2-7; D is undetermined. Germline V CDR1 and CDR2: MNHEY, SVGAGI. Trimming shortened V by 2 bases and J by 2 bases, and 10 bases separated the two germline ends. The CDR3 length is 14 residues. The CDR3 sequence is CASSYGRKPYEQYF. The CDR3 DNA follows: TGTGCCAGCAGTTACGGTAGAAAGCCCTACGAGCAGTACTTC.

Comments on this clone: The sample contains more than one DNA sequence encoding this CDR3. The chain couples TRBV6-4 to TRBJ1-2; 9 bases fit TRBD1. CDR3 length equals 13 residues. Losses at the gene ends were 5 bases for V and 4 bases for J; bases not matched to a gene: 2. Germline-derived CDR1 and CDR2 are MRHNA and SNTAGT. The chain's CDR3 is CASSQDRGYGYTF. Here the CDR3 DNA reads TGTGCCAGCAGTCAGGACAGGGGCTATGGCTACACCTTC.

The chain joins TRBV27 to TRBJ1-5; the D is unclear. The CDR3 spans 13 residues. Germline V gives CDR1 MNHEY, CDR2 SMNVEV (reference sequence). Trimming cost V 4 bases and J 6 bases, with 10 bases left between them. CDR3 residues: CASSYAESQPQHF. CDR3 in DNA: TGTGCCAGCAGTTACGCCGAGTCTCAGCCCCAGCATTTT.

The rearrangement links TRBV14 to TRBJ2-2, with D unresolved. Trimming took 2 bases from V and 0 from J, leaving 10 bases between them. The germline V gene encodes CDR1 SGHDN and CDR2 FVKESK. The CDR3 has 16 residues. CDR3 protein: CASSQQRVSNTGELFF. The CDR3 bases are TGTGCCAGCAGCCAACAACGAGTTTCGAACACCGGGGAGCTGTTTTTT.

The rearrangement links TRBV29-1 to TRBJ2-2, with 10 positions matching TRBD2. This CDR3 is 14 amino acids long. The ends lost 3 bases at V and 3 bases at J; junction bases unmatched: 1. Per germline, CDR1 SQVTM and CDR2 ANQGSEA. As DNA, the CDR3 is TGCAGCGTTGACCTAGCGGGAGACACCGGGGAGCTGTTTTTT. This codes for CSVDLAGDTGELFF.

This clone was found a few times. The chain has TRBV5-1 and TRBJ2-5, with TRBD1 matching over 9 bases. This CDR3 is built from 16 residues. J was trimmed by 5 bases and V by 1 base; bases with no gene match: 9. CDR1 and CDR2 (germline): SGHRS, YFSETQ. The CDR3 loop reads CASSLLGQGRGETQYF. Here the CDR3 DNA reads TGCGCCAGCAGCTTGCTGGGACAGGGACGAGGGGAGACCCAGTACTTC.

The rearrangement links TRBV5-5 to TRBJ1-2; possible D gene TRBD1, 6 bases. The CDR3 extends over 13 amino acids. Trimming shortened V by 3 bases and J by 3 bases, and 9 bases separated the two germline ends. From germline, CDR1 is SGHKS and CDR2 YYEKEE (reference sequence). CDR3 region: CASSWDTHYGYTF. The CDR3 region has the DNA TGTGCCAGCAGCTGGGACACCCACTATGGCTACACCTTC.

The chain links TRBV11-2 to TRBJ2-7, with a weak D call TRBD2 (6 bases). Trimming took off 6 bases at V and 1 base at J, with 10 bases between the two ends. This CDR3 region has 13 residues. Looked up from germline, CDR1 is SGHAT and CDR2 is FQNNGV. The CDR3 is CASSNGRSYEQYF. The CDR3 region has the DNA TGTGCCAGCAGTAACGGGAGATCCTACGAGCAGTACTTC.

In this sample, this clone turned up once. The DNA of the CDR3 is TGTGCCATCAGTCCGGCCAGACTAGTGAATGAGCAGTTCTTC. Encoded protein: CAISPARLVNEQFF. The chain recombines TRBV10-3 with TRBJ2-1, with D possibly being TRBD2 (6 bases). CDR1 is ENHRY and CDR2 is SYGVKD in the germline V gene. Trimming pared 5 bases from V and 7 bases from J, leaving 15 bases between. The CDR3 loop spans 14 amino acids.

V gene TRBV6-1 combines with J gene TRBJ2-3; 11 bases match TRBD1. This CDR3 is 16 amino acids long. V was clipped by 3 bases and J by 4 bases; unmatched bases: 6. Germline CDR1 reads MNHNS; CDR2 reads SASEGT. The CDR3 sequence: CASSDMRGQGADTQYF. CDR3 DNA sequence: TGTGCCAGCAGTGATATGCGGGGACAGGGGGCAGATACGCAGTATTTT.

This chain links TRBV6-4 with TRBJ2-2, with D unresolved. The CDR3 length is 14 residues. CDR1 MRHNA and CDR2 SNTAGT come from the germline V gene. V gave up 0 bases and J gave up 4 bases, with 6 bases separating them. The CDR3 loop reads CASSDSMGTGELFF. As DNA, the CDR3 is TGTGCCAGCAGTGACTCAATGGGCACCGGGGAGCTGTTTTTT.

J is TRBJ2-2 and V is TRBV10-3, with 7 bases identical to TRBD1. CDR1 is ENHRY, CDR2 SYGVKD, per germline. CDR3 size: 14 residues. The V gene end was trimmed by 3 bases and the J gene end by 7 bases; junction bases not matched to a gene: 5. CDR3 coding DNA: TGTGCCATCAGTGACCACGGACAGGACGGGGAGCTGTTTTTT. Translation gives CAISDHGQDGELFF.

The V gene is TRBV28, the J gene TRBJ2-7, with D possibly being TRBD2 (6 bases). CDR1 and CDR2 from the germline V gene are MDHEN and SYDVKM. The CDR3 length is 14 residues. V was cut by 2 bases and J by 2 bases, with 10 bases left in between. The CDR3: CASSLGGQAYEQYF. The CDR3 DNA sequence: TGTGCCAGCAGTTTAGGAGGGCAGGCCTACGAGCAGTACTTC. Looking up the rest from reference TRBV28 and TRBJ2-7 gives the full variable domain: DVKVTQSSRYLVKRTGEKVFLECVQDMDHENMFWYRQDPGLGLRLIYFSYDVKMKEKGDIPEGYSVSREKKERFSLILESASTNQTSMYLCASSLGGQAYEQYFGPGTRLTVT.

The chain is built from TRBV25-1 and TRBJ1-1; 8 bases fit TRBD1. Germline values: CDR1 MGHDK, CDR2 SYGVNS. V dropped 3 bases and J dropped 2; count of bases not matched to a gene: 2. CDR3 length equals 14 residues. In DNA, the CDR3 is TGTGCCAGCAGTGAGACAGGGGCTAACACTGAAGCTTTCTTT. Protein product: CASSETGANTEAFF.

For the CDR3, the DNA is TGTGCCAGCAGTTTATGGATCCTAGCGGGGGGTCCTAGCACAGATACGCAGTATTTT. Residues: CASSLWILAGGPSTDTQYF. The rearrangement links TRBV28 to TRBJ2-3; 11 bases line up with TRBD2. Germline V CDR1 and CDR2: MDHEN, SYDVKM. The ends lost 0 bases at V and 0 bases at J; junction bases unmatched: 8. CDR3 size: 19 residues.